What follows are 18 T cell receptor beta chains derived from one specimen sequenced in a study of regulatory T cells in long-lasting Graves disease. The time point: persistent/refractory GD, antithyroid drugs over 5 years with positive TRAb. From RNA extracted from PBMCs, the TCR library was made. With iRepertoire HTBI primers and Arm-PCR of CDR3 regions, TCR beta libraries were built. One entry per CDR3 protein, called by TCRdb with MiXCR from the multiplex PCR reads. Among about 420,000 distinct CDR3 sequences listed, around 24% were seen once. Sequencing was performed on peripheral blood mononuclear cells (PBMCs), taken when the disease was refractory, from a patient treated with antithyroid drugs. The receptors originated from a female donor with Graves disease.

The chain has TRBV20-1 and TRBJ1-5; D not certain. CDR1 is DFQATT and CDR2 is SNEGSKA in the germline V gene (reference sequence). The CDR3 covers 14 residues. V lost 6 bases to trimming and J lost 0 bases, with 12 bases between them. The CDR3 region is CSADRGYSNQPQHF. CDR3 in DNA: TGCAGTGCCGATCGTGGGTATAGCAATCAGCCCCAGCATTTT.

A single count supports this clonotype. With a much larger clone just one base away, this may be a read error. This rearrangement joins TRBV7-2 to TRBJ2-7; D is possibly TRBD2 (6 bases). The CDR3 contains 14 residues. Trimming removed 6 bases from V and 7 bases from J, with 19 bases in between. Germline CDR1 reads SGHTA; CDR2 reads FQGNSA. The CDR3 spells CASSPGTGGGEQYF. The CDR3 DNA reads as TGTGCCAGCAGTCCCGGGACTGGCGGTGGGGAGCAGTACTTC.

Ten or more counts support this clonotype. The chain links TRBV20-1 to TRBJ2-5; D not certain. The CDR3 spans 11 residues. Germline assignment: CDR1 DFQATT and CDR2 SNEGSKA (reference sequence). Trimming shortened V by 3 bases and J by 5 bases, and 7 bases separated the two germline ends. CDR3 sequence: CSARVRETQYF. CDR3 nucleotide sequence: TGCAGTGCTAGGGTCCGGGAGACCCAGTACTTC.

This clonotype was counted between two and nine times. The chain uses TRBV7-6 and TRBJ2-4, with 10 bases that match TRBD2. The CDR3 runs to 18 residues. CDR1 and CDR2 from the germline V gene are SGHVS and FNYEAQ. V gave up 2 bases and J gave up 2 bases; unmatched junction bases: 9. Here the CDR3 reads CASSLWKAGGPSKNIQYF. CDR3 DNA sequence: TGTGCCAGCAGCTTATGGAAAGCGGGAGGGCCATCCAAAAACATTCAGTACTTC.

V is TRBV12-3 or TRBV12-4 and J is TRBJ2-1; no definite D call. The CDR3 spans 14 residues. Trimming cost V 3 bases and J 0 bases, with 6 bases left between them. Written as DNA, the CDR3 is TGTGCCAGCAGTTTTTTGGGCTCCTACAATGAGCAGTTCTTC. Translated: CASSFLGSYNEQFF.

The gene calls are TRBV20-1 and TRBJ2-3, with 12 bases identical to TRBD2. Germline lookup yields CDR1 DFQATT and CDR2 SNEGSKA (reference sequence). The ends lost 0 bases at V and 6 bases at J; junction bases unmatched: 7. The CDR3 contains 16 residues. The CDR3, as DNA: TGCAGTGCTAGAGAGGCTAGCGGGAGGGTAGGGGATACGCAGTATTTT. This codes for CSAREASGRVGDTQYF.

In nucleotides, the CDR3 is TGTGCCTGGAGCATCGGTATCTCTGGGGCCAACGTCCTGACTTTC. Amino acid sequence: CAWSIGISGANVLTF. The chain couples TRBV30 to TRBJ2-6; D uncertain. CDR3 length: 15 residues. Germline CDR1 is GTSNPN and CDR2 is SVGIG (reference sequence). With 3 bases removed from V and 0 bases from J, the gap between germline ends came to 9 bases.

The chain couples TRBV28 to TRBJ2-3; 10 bases are a match to TRBD2. Germline trimming cut 2 bases from V and 5 bases from J; bases unmatched to any gene: 7. Per germline, CDR1 MDHEN and CDR2 SYDVKM. The CDR3 length is 16 residues. In DNA form, the CDR3 reads TGTGCCAGCAGTTTACCAAGCGGGAGGGTGGGAGATACGCAGTATTTT. Amino acids: CASSLPSGRVGDTQYF.

On this clonotype: This likely comes from a read error, as the CDR3 has no conserved phenylalanine or tryptophan at its end. This chain links TRBV28 with TRBJ2-3, with unresolved D. Germline V gene lookup returns CDR1 MDHEN and CDR2 SYDVKM. The CDR3 contains 12 residues. V lost 5 bases to trimming and J lost 8 bases, with 11 bases between them. The CDR3 DNA sequence: TGTGCCAGCAGTCCCACCGTTGGTACGCAGTATCTT. This translates into CASSPTVGTQYL.

This clonotype was seen only once. V is TRBV20-1 and J is TRBJ2-7; D is possibly TRBD1 or TRBD2 (5 bases each). The germline V gene encodes CDR1 DFQATT and CDR2 SNEGSKA (reference sequence). CDR3 length: 15 residues. V lost 3 bases, J lost 3 bases, and 18 bases lay in between. The CDR3 region has the DNA TGCAGTGCTAGTCCTTCGCGGGCAGGGTTCTACGAGCAGTACTTC. It encodes CSASPSRAGFYEQYF.

Notes on this clonotype: This may stem from a read error, because a much larger clone lies one nucleotide away. V and J are TRBV27 and TRBJ1-1; no firm D call. Looked up from germline, CDR1 is MNHEY and CDR2 is SMNVEV (reference sequence). Trimming removed 6 bases at V and 4 bases at J, with 21 bases between. The CDR3 runs 16 residues. Written as DNA, the CDR3 is TGTGCCAGCAGCCAACGCCCCGGACGGGGAGGCACTGAAGCTTTCTTT. This encodes CASSQRPGRGGTEAFF.

This clonotype was picked up many times. The chain recombines TRBV2 with TRBJ1-6; a possible D gene is TRBD1 (5 bases). V lost 6 bases to trimming and J lost 7 bases, with 13 bases between them. The germline V gene has CDR1 SNHLY and CDR2 FYNNEI. The CDR3 loop spans 14 amino acids. This CDR3 is CASSGRQGNSPLHF. CDR3 DNA sequence: TGTGCCAGCAGCGGTCGGCAGGGCAATTCACCCCTCCACTTT.

The chain is built from TRBV29-1 and TRBJ2-7; D is tentatively TRBD1 or TRBD2 (5 bases each). This CDR3 comprises 11 residues. The germline V gene has CDR1 SQVTM and CDR2 ANQGSEA. With 0 bases removed from V and 6 bases from J, the gap between germline ends came to 6 bases. The CDR3 region has the DNA TGCAGCGTTGAAGATGGGGGCGAGCAGTACTTC. As protein: CSVEDGGEQYF.

This clonotype was found a few times. The chain combines TRBV7-3 with TRBJ1-4; no reliable D call. The germline V gene has CDR1 SGHTA and CDR2 FQGTGA. This CDR3 comprises 16 residues. Trimming took 5 bases from V and 4 from J, leaving 17 bases between them. The CDR3 region has the DNA TGTGCCAGCAGCGTGAATGCTTCATGGGGTAATGAAAAACTGTTTTTT. It specifies CASSVNASWGNEKLFF.

The V and J genes are TRBV9 and TRBJ1-1; TRBD1 is a possible D gene (5 bases). CDR1 and CDR2 from the germline V gene are SGDLS and YYNGEE. V gave up 0 bases and J gave up 4 bases, with 13 bases separating them. The CDR3 sequence is 15 residues long. The CDR3 region has the DNA TGTGCCAGCAGCGTAGATCAGGGTATCGGCACTGAAGCTTTCTTT. Translating gives CASSVDQGIGTEAFF. Looking up the rest from reference TRBV9 and TRBJ1-1 gives the full variable domain: DSGVTQTPKHLITATGQRVTLRCSPRSGDLSVYWYQQSLDQGLQFLIQYYNGEERAKGNILERFSAQQFPDLHSELNLSSLELGDSALYFCASSVDQGIGTEAFFGQGTRLTVV.

This clonotype has a count of ten or more. The V gene is TRBV2, the J gene TRBJ2-7; perhaps TRBD2 as D (5 bases). This CDR3 region has 14 residues. CDR1 SNHLY and CDR2 FYNNEI come from the germline V gene. Trimming removed 1 base from V and 2 bases from J, with 9 bases in between. CDR3 sequence: CASSEVRGTYEQYF. In DNA, the CDR3 is TGTGCCAGCAGTGAAGTCCGGGGAACCTACGAGCAGTACTTC.

V is TRBV27 and J is TRBJ2-7, with D perhaps TRBD2 (6 bases). CDR3 length: 14 residues. Germline loops: CDR1 MNHEY, CDR2 SMNVEV (reference sequence). V was shortened by 5 bases and J by 1 base, with 12 bases between the two germline ends. CDR3 DNA sequence: TGTGCCAGCAGTCCACGGGACTGGTCCTACGAGCAGTACTTC. The encoded protein is CASSPRDWSYEQYF.

The V gene is TRBV20-1, the J gene TRBJ2-1, with 12 positions matching TRBD2. From germline, CDR1 is DFQATT and CDR2 SNEGSKA (reference sequence). The CDR3 is 14 residues long. Unmatched junction bases numbered 5, after V lost 7 bases and J lost 4 bases. The CDR3 region has the DNA TGCAGTGTTTCTAGCGGGAGGGGATACAATGAGCAGTTCTTC. Encoded protein: CSVSSGRGYNEQFF.